This T cell receptor beta chain was obtained from a study of T-cell memory formation after mild COVID-19. TCRdb redid the calling of the 5' RACE reads with MiXCR, one entry per CDR3 protein. The table records a few hundred thousand distinct CDR3 sequences, approximately 23% of them present only once. Details on this clonotype: The antigen is not known.

Germline CDR1 is MNHEY and CDR2 is SMNVEV (reference sequence). V shed 5 bases and J shed 2 bases, with 13 bases lying between them. CDR3 length: 14 residues. Study-wide points: Mainly CM and EM harbored the contracting CD4+ clones; mainly EMRA harbored the CD8+ ones. Day 37-peaking second-wave clones had unconfirmed SARS-CoV-2 specificity. That cross-reactive memory joined was suggested by some responding clones appearing in pre-infection memory. Balance between CD4 and CD8 was seen in clones contracting day 15 to 85, and a CD4+ lean was seen in later expanders.

The V call is TRBV27, the J call TRBJ2-7, with a possible D match to TRBD1 (5 bases). Sequencing was done on a sample of PBMCs or a T cell subset sorted from them (not recorded which). The sequence was obtained from an adult woman who had mild COVID-19 (a few samples of this study predate the infection). Cell type and time point are not known. DNA for the CDR3: TGTGCCAGCAGTGCCCCAGGGAAAGCCTACGAGCAGTACTTC. This codes for CASSAPGKAYEQYF.